A selection of T cell receptor beta chains follows, all from one sample in a study of blood T cell repertoires in COVID-19. Profiled with immunoSEQ multiplex PCR; TCRdb holds only in-frame clones, not every one. In the table there are around 450,000 clones, 90% of which are singletons. What was sequenced was PBMCs or T cells enriched from blood (not recorded which). These receptors originate from a man aged 18 to 30 who had recovered from COVID-19. CDR3s include the opening cysteine and the closing phenylalanine or tryptophan. A D gene is named only where the DNA matches it firmly. Clone size is stated in some rows and not others, as once, few, many or a class when expanded.

cdr3_aa: CASSLIAVANTGELFF
cdr3_nt: TGTGCCAGCAGCTTAATAGCGGTCGCGAACACCGGGGAGCTGTTTTTT
j_call: TRBJ2-2
d_call: -
v_call: TRBV11-2
clone_size: -

cdr3_aa: CAVKVGDTEAFF
cdr3_nt: TGCGCCGTCAAAGTCGGTGACACTGAAGCTTTCTTT
j_call: TRBJ1-1
d_call: -
v_call: TRBV5-1
clone_size: once

cdr3_aa: CASSEAGGGPPTF
cdr3_nt: TGTGCCAGCAGTGAAGCGGGGGGGGGCCCACCCACCTTC
j_call: TRBJ1-2
d_call: -
v_call: TRBV2
clone_size: -

cdr3_aa: CAWSLTLAGSTDTQYF
cdr3_nt: TGTGCCTGGAGCCTTACTCTAGCGGGATCCACAGATACGCAGTATTTT
j_call: TRBJ2-3
d_call: TRBD2
v_call: TRBV30
clone_size: -

cdr3_aa: CASSPAGGTNYGYTF
cdr3_nt: TGTGCCAGCTCACCAGCTGGGGGGACTAACTATGGCTACACCTTC
j_call: TRBJ1-2
d_call: -
v_call: TRBV18
clone_size: -

cdr3_aa: CASTRGSQPQHF
cdr3_nt: TGTGCCAGCACCCGCGGTAGTCAGCCCCAGCATTTT
j_call: TRBJ1-5
d_call: -
v_call: TRBV28
clone_size: -

cdr3_aa: CASSVGLPSSGAYEQYF
cdr3_nt: TGTGCCAGCAGCGTAGGCCTACCCTCTAGCGGGGCCTACGAGCAGTACTTC
j_call: TRBJ2-7
d_call: TRBD2
v_call: TRBV9
clone_size: -

cdr3_aa: CAISAVWTGHNTEAFF
cdr3_nt: TGTGCCATCAGTGCGGTATGGACAGGGCACAACACTGAAGCTTTCTTT
j_call: TRBJ1-1
d_call: TRBD1
v_call: TRBV10-3
clone_size: -

cdr3_aa: CASCLAQGGYGYTF
cdr3_nt: TGTGCCAGTTGTCTGGCTCAGGGCGGCTATGGCTACACCTTC
j_call: TRBJ1-2
d_call: -
v_call: TRBV19
clone_size: -

cdr3_aa: CASSQGTGTTPREQYF
cdr3_nt: TGCGCCAGCAGCCAGGGGACCGGGACTACCCCTCGCGAGCAGTACTTC
j_call: TRBJ2-7
d_call: TRBD2
v_call: TRBV4-1
clone_size: -

cdr3_aa: CASSLDRGFYGYTF
cdr3_nt: TGTGCCAGTAGTCTGGACAGGGGGTTCTATGGCTACACCTTC
j_call: TRBJ1-2
d_call: TRBD1
v_call: TRBV19
clone_size: -

cdr3_aa: CATSRVRTGNPTYEQYF
cdr3_nt: TGTGCCACCAGCAGAGTAAGGACAGGGAATCCCACCTACGAGCAGTACTTC
j_call: TRBJ2-7
d_call: TRBD1
v_call: TRBV15
clone_size: -

cdr3_aa: CASSPPPGQGQKLFF
cdr3_nt: TGCGCCAGCAGCCCGCCTCCGGGACAGGGGCAAAAACTGTTTTTT
j_call: TRBJ1-4
d_call: TRBD1
v_call: TRBV4-1
clone_size: -

cdr3_aa: CASSLNDRPQHF
cdr3_nt: TGTGCCAGCAGTTTAAATGACAGACCCCAGCATTTT
j_call: TRBJ1-5
d_call: -
v_call: TRBV12-3/TRBV12-4
clone_size: many

cdr3_aa: CASSLAGTGGNYGYTF
cdr3_nt: TGTGCCAGCAGCTTAGCAGGGACAGGGGGGAACTATGGCTACACCTTC
j_call: TRBJ1-2
d_call: TRBD1
v_call: TRBV11-2
clone_size: -

cdr3_aa: CASSYPPGGVSTEAFF
cdr3_nt: TGTGCCAGCAGTTACCCGCCAGGTGGTGTAAGCACTGAAGCTTTCTTT
j_call: TRBJ1-1
d_call: -
v_call: TRBV6-5
clone_size: -

cdr3_aa: CASSERIAGGYGNEQFF
cdr3_nt: TGTGCCAGCAGTGAGAGGATAGCGGGAGGGTACGGCAATGAGCAGTTCTTC
j_call: TRBJ2-1
d_call: TRBD2
v_call: TRBV6-1
clone_size: once

cdr3_aa: CASSLLGDSYEQYF
cdr3_nt: TGTGCCAGCAGCTTATTAGGGGACTCCTACGAGCAGTACTTC
j_call: TRBJ2-7
d_call: -
v_call: TRBV7-6
clone_size: -

cdr3_aa: CASRPAPGWNSPLHF
cdr3_nt: TGTGCCAGCAGACCTGCGCCAGGGTGGAATTCACCCCTCCACTTT
j_call: TRBJ1-6
d_call: -
v_call: TRBV27
clone_size: -

cdr3_aa: CASSLSGMNTEAFF
cdr3_nt: TGCGCCAGCAGCTTGTCCGGGATGAACACTGAAGCTTTCTTT
j_call: TRBJ1-1
d_call: -
v_call: TRBV5-1
clone_size: -

cdr3_aa: CASSPVWGQGLAFF
cdr3_nt: TGTGCCAGCTCACCAGTGTGGGGACAGGGGCTAGCTTTCTTT
j_call: TRBJ1-1
d_call: TRBD1
v_call: TRBV18
clone_size: -

cdr3_aa: CASRAGGPTLGTEAFF
cdr3_nt: TGTGCCAGTAGGGCCGGCGGGCCGACTCTTGGCACTGAAGCTTTCTTT
j_call: TRBJ1-1
d_call: -
v_call: TRBV19
clone_size: -

cdr3_aa: CASSPIPSETQHF
cdr3_nt: TGTGCCAGCTCGCCTATACCGTCCGAGACCCAGCATTTT
j_call: TRBJ1-5
d_call: -
v_call: TRBV18
clone_size: -

cdr3_aa: CASGRLEGETQYF
cdr3_nt: TGTGCCAGCGGACGTTTGGAGGGGGAGACCCAGTACTTC
j_call: TRBJ2-5
d_call: -
v_call: TRBV11-3
clone_size: -

cdr3_aa: CASSLGLASYNEQFF
cdr3_nt: TGTGCCAGCAGCTTGGGACTAGCCTCCTACAATGAGCAGTTCTTC
j_call: TRBJ2-1
d_call: TRBD2
v_call: TRBV7-2
clone_size: -

cdr3_aa: CASSWRIAGELFF
cdr3_nt: TGTGCCAGCAGTTGGAGGATTGCCGGGGAGCTGTTTTTT
j_call: TRBJ2-2
d_call: -
v_call: TRBV6-5
clone_size: once

cdr3_aa: CASSSGQGSTEAFF
cdr3_nt: TGTGCCAGCAGCTCGGGACAGGGGAGTACTGAAGCTTTCTTT
j_call: TRBJ1-1
d_call: TRBD1
v_call: TRBV6-5
clone_size: many

cdr3_aa: CASSLSTGLSEKLFF
cdr3_nt: TGTGCCAGCAGTTTATCGACGGGGTTGAGTGAAAAACTGTTTTTT
j_call: TRBJ1-4
d_call: -
v_call: TRBV27
clone_size: -

cdr3_aa: CASSPTGGEQYF
cdr3_nt: TGTGCCAGCAGCCCCACCGGGGGAGAGCAGTACTTC
j_call: TRBJ2-7
d_call: -
v_call: TRBV13
clone_size: -

cdr3_aa: CASSGGQAEDTEAFF
cdr3_nt: TGTGCCAGCAGCGGGGGACAAGCAGAGGACACTGAAGCTTTCTTT
j_call: TRBJ1-1
d_call: -
v_call: TRBV9
clone_size: -

cdr3_aa: CSVTIYDRTEAFF
cdr3_nt: TGCAGCGTTACTATTTATGACCGAACCGAAGCTTTCTTT
j_call: TRBJ1-1
d_call: -
v_call: TRBV29-1
clone_size: -

cdr3_aa: CASSYYSSNQPQHF
cdr3_nt: TGTGCCAGCAGTTACTACAGTAGCAATCAGCCCCAGCATTTT
j_call: TRBJ1-5
d_call: -
v_call: TRBV6-2/TRBV6-3
clone_size: -

cdr3_aa: CAWSGTNYGYTF
cdr3_nt: TGTGCCTGGAGCGGTACTAACTATGGCTACACCTTC
j_call: TRBJ1-2
d_call: -
v_call: TRBV30
clone_size: -

cdr3_aa: CASSDGTGVQYF
cdr3_nt: TGTGCCAGCAGTGATGGTACGGGGGTGCAGTATTTT
j_call: TRBJ2-3
d_call: -
v_call: TRBV25-1
clone_size: once

cdr3_aa: CAGTGGTEAFF
cdr3_nt: TGTGCCGGAACTGGGGGGACTGAAGCTTTCTTT
j_call: TRBJ1-1
d_call: -
v_call: TRBV30
clone_size: -

cdr3_aa: CASSPMGGNTEAFF
cdr3_nt: TGTGCCAGCAGCCCCATGGGGGGGAACACTGAAGCTTTCTTT
j_call: TRBJ1-1
d_call: -
v_call: TRBV7-2
clone_size: -

cdr3_aa: CASSEEGRGPLPRTEAFF
cdr3_nt: TGTGCCAGCAGTGAAGAGGGCAGGGGGCCTCTTCCGCGCACTGAAGCTTTCTTT
j_call: TRBJ1-1
d_call: TRBD1
v_call: TRBV6-1
clone_size: few

cdr3_aa: CASSFDRGVQETQYF
cdr3_nt: TGTGCCAGCAGCTTTGACAGGGGGGTCCAAGAGACCCAGTACTTC
j_call: TRBJ2-5
d_call: TRBD1
v_call: TRBV11-3
clone_size: -

cdr3_aa: CASSSDSNYGYTF
cdr3_nt: TGTGCCAGCAGCTCGGACAGTAACTATGGCTACACCTTC
j_call: TRBJ1-2
d_call: -
v_call: TRBV5-6
clone_size: -

cdr3_aa: CASSLGGAYGQYF
cdr3_nt: TGCGCCAGCAGCTTGGGCGGAGCTTACGGGCAGTACTTC
j_call: TRBJ2-7
d_call: -
v_call: TRBV5-1
clone_size: -

cdr3_aa: CASSPGQGKAIYF
cdr3_nt: TGTGCCAGCAGCCCGGGACAGGGGAAGGCCATATATTTT
j_call: TRBJ1-3
d_call: TRBD1
v_call: TRBV5-6
clone_size: -